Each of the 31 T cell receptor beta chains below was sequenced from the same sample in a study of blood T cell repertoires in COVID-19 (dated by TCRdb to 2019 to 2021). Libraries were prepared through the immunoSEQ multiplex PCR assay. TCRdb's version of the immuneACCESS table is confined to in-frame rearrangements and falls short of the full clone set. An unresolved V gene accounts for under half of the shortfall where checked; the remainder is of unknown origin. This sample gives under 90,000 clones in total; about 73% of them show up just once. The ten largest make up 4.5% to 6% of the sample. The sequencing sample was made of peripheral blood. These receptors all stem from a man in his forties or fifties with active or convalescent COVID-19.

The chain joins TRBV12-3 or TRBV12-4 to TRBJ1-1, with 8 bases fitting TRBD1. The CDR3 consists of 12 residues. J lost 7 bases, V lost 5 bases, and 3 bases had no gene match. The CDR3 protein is CASSDRGREAFF. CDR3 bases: TGTGCCAGCAGTGACAGGGGCCGTGAAGCTTTCTTT.

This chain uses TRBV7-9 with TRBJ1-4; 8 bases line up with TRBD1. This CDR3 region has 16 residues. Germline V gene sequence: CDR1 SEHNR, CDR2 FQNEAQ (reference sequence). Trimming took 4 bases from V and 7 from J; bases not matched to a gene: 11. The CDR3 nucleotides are TGTGCCAGCAGCTCGCCCTCAGGGGGCAGGTTTGAAAAACTGTTTTTT. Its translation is CASSSPSGGRFEKLFF.

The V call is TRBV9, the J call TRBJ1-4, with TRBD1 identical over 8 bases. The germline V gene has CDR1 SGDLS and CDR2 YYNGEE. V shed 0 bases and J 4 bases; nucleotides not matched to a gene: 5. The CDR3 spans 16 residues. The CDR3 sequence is CASSVAQGAGNEKLFF. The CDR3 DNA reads TGTGCCAGCAGCGTAGCGCAGGGGGCAGGTAATGAAAAACTGTTTTTT.

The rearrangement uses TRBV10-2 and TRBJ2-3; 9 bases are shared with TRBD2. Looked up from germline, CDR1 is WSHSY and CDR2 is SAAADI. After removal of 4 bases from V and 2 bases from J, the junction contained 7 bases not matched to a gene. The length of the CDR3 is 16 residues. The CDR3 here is CASSVASGVNTDTQYF. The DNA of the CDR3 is TGCGCCAGCAGTGTGGCTAGCGGGGTTAACACAGATACGCAGTATTTT.

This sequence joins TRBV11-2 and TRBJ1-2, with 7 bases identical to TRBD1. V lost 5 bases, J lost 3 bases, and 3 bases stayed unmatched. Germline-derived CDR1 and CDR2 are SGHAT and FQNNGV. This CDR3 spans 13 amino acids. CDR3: CASSPGQDYGYTF. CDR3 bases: TGTGCCAGCAGCCCAGGACAGGACTATGGCTACACCTTC.

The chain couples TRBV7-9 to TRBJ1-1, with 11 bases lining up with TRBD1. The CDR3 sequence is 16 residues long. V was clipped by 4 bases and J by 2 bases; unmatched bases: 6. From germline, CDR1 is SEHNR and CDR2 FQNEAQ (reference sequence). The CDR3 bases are TGTGCCAGCAGCTCCGGACAGGGGGCAGTCAACACTGAAGCTTTCTTT. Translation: CASSSGQGAVNTEAFF.

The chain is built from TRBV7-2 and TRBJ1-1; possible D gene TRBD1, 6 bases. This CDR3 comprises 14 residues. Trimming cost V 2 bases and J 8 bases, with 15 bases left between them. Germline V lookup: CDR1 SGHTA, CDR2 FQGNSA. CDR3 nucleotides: TGTGCCAGCAGCTTATTTTCAAGACAGGACGAAGCTTTCTTT. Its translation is CASSLFSRQDEAFF.

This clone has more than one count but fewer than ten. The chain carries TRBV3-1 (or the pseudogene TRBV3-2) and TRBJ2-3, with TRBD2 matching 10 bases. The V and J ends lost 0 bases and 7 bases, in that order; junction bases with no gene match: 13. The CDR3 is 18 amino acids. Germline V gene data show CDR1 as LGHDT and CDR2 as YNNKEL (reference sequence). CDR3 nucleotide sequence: TGTGCCAGCAGCCAAGATTGGGTGGCAGCGGGGGGGCCGAATACGCAGTATTTT. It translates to CASSQDWVAAGGPNTQYF.

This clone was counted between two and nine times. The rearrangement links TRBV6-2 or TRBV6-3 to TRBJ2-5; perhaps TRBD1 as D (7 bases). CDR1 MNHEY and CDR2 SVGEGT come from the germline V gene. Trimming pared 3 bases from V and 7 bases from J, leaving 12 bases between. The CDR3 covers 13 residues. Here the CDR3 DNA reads TGTGCCAGCAGTTATCTCCAGGGGGGGACCCAGTACTTC. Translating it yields CASSYLQGGTQYF.

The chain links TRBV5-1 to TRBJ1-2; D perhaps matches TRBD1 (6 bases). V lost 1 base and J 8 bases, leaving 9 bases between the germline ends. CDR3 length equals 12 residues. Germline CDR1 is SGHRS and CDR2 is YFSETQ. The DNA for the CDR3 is TGCGCCAGCAGCTTGTTTAGGGGGGGCTACACCTTC. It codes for CASSLFRGGYTF.

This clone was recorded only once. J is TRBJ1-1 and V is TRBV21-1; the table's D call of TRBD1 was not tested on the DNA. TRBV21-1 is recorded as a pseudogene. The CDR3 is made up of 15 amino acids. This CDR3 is CASSSWGDSGTEAFF. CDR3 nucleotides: TGTGCCAGCAGTTCCTGGGGGGACAGCGGCACTGAAGCTTTCTTT.

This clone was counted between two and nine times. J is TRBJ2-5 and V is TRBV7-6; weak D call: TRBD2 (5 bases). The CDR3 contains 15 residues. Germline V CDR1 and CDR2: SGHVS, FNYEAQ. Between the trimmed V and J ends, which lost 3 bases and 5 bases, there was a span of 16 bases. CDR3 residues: CASSFLGSVSETQYF. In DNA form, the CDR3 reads TGTGCCAGCAGCTTCTTGGGGAGTGTGAGTGAGACCCAGTACTTC.

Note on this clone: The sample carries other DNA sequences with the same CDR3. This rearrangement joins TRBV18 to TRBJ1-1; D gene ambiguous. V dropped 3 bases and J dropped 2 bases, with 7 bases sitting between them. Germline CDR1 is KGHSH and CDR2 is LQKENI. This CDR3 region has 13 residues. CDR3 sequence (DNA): TGTGCCAGCTCACCGACTAGAAACACTGAAGCTTTCTTT. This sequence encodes CASSPTRNTEAFF.

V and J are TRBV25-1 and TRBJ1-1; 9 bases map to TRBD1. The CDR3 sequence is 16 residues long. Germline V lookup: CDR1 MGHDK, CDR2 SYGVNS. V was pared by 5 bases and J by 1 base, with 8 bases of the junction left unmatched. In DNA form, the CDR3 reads TGTGCCAGCAGTATACAGGGGGCGTCACCGAACACTGAAGCTTTCTTT. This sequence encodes CASSIQGASPNTEAFF.

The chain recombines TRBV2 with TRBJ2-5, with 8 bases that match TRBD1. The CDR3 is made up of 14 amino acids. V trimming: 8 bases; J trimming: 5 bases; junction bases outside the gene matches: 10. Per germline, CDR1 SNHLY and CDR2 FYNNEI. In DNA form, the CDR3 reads TGTGCCAGCCAGGACAGGGAATTTCTCGAGACCCAGTACTTC. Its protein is CASQDREFLETQYF.

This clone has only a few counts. For the CDR3, the DNA is TGTGCCAGCAGTGCCCCCCAGCGGGGGGCCGATGATGAGCAGTTCTTC. It yields the protein CASSAPQRGADDEQFF. The chain combines TRBV6-4 with TRBJ2-1; TRBD2 aligns across 9 bases. The J segment lost 8 bases and the V segment lost 4 bases, leaving 12 bases of the junction unmatched. The CDR3 is 16 amino acids. Germline assignment: CDR1 MRHNA and CDR2 SNTAGT.

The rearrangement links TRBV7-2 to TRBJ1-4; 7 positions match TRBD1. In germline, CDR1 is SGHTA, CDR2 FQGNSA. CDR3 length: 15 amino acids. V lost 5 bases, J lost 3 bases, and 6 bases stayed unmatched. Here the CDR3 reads CASSQRDSANEKLFF. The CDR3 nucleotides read TGTGCCAGCAGCCAGAGGGACAGCGCTAATGAAAAACTGTTTTTT.

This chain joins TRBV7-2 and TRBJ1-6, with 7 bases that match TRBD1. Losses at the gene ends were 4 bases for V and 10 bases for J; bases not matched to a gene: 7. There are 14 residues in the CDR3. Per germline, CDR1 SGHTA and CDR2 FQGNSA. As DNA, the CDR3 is TGTGCCAGCAGCTCTTCAGGGGGTGGGTCACCCCTCCACTTT. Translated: CASSSSGGGSPLHF.

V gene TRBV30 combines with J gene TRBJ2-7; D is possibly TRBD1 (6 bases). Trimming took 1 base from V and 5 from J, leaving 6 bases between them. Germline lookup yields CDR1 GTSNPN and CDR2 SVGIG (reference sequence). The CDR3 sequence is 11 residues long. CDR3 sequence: CAWSDRDEQYF. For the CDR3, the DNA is TGTGCCTGGAGTGACAGGGACGAGCAGTACTTC.

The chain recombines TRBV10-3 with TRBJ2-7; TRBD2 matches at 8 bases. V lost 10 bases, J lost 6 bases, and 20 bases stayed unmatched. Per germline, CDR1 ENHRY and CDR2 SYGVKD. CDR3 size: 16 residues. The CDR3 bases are TGTGCCACCGGACGTCGAGCAGGGGACGGGGGGGTCGAGCAGTACTTC. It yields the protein CATGRRAGDGGVEQYF.

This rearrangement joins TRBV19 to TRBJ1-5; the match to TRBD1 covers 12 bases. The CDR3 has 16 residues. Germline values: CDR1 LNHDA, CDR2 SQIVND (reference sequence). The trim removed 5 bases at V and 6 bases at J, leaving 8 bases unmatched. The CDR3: CASSVGQGALGQPQHF. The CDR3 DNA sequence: TGTGCCAGTAGTGTGGGACAGGGGGCGCTCGGTCAGCCCCAGCATTTT.

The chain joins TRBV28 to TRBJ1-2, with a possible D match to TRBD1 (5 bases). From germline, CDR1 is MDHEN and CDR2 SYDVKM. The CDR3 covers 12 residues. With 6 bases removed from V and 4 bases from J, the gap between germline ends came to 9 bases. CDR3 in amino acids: CASSWQGYGYTF. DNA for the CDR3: TGTGCCAGCAGCTGGCAGGGCTATGGCTACACCTTC.

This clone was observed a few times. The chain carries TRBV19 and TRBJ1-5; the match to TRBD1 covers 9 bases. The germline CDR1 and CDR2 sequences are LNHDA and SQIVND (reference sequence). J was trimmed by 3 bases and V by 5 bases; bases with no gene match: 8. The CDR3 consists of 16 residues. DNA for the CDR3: TGTGCCAGTAGTCCCGAGGACAGGGGCCCCAATCAGCCCCAGCATTTT. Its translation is CASSPEDRGPNQPQHF.

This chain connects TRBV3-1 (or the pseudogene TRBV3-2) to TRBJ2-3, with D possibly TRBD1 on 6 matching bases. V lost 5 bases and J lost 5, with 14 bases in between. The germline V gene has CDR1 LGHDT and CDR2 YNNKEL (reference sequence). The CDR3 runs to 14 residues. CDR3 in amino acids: CASSTGRDIDTQYF. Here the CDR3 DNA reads TGTGCCAGCAGCACTGGAAGGGACATAGATACGCAGTATTTT.

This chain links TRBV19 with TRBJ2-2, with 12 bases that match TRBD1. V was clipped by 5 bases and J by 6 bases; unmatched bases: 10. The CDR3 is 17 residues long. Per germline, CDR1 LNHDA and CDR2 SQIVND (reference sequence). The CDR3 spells CASSLFPGQGAAGELFF. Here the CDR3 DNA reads TGTGCCAGTAGTTTATTCCCGGGACAGGGGGCTGCCGGGGAGCTGTTTTTT. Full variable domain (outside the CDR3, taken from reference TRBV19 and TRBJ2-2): DGGITQSPKYLFRKEGQNVTLSCEQNLNHDAMYWYRQDPGQGLRLIYYSQIVNDFQKGDIAEGYSVSREKKESFPLTVTSAQKNPTAFYLCASSLFPGQGAAGELFFGEGSRLTVL.

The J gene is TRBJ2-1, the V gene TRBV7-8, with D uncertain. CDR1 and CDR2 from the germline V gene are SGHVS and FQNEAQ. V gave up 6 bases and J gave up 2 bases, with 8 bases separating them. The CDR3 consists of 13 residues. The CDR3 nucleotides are TGTGCCAGCAGTTTGGCGGCCTACAATGAGCAGTTCTTC. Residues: CASSLAAYNEQFF.

CDR3 bases: TGCGCCAGCAGCCAGAACAGGGGGCCGGGTGGAAACACCATATATTTT. This codes for CASSQNRGPGGNTIYF. The chain recombines TRBV5-1 with TRBJ1-3, with 9 bases aligning to TRBD1. The germline V gene encodes CDR1 SGHRS and CDR2 YFSETQ. V dropped 4 bases and J dropped 3; count of bases not matched to a gene: 8. The CDR3 covers 16 residues.

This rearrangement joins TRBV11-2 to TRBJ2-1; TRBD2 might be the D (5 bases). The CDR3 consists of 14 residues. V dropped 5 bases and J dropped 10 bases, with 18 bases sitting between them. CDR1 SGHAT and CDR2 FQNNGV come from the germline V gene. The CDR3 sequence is CASSPRTGRGEQFF. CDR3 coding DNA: TGTGCCAGCAGCCCACGGACTGGCCGAGGGGAGCAGTTCTTC.

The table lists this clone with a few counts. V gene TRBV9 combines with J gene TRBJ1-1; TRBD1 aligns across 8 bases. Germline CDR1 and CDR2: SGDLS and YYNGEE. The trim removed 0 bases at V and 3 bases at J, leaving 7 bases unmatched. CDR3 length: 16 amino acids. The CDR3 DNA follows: TGTGCCAGCAGCGTAGGCGCAGGGGGCGCGGACACTGAAGCTTTCTTT. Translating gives CASSVGAGGADTEAFF.

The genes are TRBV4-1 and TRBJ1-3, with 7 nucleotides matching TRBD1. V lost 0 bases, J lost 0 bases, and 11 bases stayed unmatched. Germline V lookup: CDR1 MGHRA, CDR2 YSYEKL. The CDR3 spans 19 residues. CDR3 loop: CASSQEGAPGGYSGNTIYF. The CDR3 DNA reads TGCGCCAGCAGCCAAGAAGGCGCGCCAGGGGGATACTCTGGAAACACCATATATTTT.

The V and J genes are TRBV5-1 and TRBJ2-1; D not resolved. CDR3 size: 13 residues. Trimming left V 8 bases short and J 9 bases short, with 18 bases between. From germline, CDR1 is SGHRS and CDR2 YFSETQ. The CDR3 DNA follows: TGCGCCAGTAACTCAGGATCCCATAGTGAGCAGTTCTTC. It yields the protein CASNSGSHSEQFF. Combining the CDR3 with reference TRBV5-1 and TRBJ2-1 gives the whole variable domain KAGVTQTPRYLIKTRGQQVTLSCSPISGHRSVSWYQQTPGQGLQFLFEYFSETQRNKGNFPGRFSGRQFSNSRSEMNVSTLELGDSALYLCASNSGSHSEQFFGPGTRLTVL.